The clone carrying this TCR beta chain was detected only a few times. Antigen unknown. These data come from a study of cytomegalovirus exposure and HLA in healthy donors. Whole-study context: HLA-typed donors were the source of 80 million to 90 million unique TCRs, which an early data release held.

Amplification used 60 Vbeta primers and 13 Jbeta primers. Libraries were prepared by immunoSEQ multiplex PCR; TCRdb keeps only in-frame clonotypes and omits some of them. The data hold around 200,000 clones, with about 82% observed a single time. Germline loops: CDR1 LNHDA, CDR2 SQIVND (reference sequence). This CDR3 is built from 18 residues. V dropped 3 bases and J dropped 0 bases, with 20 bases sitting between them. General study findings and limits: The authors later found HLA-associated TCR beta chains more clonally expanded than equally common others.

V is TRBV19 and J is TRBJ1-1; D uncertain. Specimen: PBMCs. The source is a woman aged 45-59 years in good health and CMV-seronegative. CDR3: CASSIRSEGLGMNTEAFF. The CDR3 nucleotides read TGTGCCAGTAGTATCCGCTCGGAGGGCCTAGGGATGAACACTGAAGCTTTCTTT.